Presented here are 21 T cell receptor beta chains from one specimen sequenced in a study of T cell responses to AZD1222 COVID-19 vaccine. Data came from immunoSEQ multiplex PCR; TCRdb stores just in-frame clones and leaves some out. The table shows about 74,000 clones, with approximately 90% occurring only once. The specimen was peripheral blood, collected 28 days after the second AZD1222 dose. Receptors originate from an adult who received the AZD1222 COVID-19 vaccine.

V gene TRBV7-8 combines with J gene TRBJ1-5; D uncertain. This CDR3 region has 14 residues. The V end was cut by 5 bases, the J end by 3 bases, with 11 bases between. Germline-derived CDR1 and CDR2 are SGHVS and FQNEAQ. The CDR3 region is CASSLSQHNQPQHF. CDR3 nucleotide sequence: TGTGCCAGCAGCCTTAGCCAGCACAATCAGCCCCAGCATTTT.

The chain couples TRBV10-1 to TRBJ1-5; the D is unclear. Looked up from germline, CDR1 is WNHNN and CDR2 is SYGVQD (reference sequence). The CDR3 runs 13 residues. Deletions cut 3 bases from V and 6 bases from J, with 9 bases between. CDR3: CASSDTAGQPQHF. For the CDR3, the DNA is TGCGCCAGCAGTGACACGGCGGGTCAGCCCCAGCATTTT.

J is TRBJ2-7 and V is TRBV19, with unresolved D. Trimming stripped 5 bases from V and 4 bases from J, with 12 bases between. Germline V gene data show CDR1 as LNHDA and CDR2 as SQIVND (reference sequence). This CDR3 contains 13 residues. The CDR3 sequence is CASSSPPVYEQYF. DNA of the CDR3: TGTGCCAGTAGTTCCCCCCCCGTTTACGAGCAGTACTTC.

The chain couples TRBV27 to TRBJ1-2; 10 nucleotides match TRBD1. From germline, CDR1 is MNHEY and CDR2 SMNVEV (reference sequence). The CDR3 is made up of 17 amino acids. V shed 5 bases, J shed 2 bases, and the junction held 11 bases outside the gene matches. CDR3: CASSRLGTGDSNYGYTF. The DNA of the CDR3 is TGTGCCAGCAGTAGGTTAGGGACAGGGGATTCCAACTATGGCTACACCTTC.

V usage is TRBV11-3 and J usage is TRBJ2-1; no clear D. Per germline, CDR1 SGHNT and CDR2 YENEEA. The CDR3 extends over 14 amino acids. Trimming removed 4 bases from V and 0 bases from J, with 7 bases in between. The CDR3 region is CASSSGGSYNEQFF. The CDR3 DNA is TGTGCCAGCAGCTCGGGCGGCTCCTACAATGAGCAGTTCTTC.

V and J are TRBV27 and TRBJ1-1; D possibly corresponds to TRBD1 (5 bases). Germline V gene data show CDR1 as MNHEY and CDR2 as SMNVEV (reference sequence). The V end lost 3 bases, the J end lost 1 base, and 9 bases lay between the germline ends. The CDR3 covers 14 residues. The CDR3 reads CASSFIGGNTEAFF. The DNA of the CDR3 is TGTGCCAGCAGTTTCATCGGGGGGAACACTGAAGCTTTCTTT.

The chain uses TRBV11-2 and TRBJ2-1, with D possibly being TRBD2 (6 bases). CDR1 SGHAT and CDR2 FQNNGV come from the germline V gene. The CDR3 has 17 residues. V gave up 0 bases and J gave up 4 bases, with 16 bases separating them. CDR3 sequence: CASSLEPLRRGYNEQFF. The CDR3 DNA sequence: TGTGCCAGCAGCTTAGAACCCTTGAGGAGGGGATACAATGAGCAGTTCTTC.

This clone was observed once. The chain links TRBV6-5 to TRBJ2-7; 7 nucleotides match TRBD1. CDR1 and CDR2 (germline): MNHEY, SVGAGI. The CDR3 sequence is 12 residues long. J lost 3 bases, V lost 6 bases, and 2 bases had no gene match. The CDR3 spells CASRGQSYEQYF. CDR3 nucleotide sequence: TGTGCCAGCAGGGGACAGAGCTACGAGCAGTACTTC.

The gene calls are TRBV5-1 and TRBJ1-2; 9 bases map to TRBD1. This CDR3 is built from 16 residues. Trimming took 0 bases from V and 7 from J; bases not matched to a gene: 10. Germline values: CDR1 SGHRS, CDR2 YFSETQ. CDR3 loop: CASSLGPGTGYGGYTF. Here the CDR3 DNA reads TGCGCCAGCAGCTTGGGCCCCGGGACAGGGTACGGTGGCTACACCTTC.

The CDR3: CASSPQGPNTEAFF. The CDR3 DNA reads as TGTGCCAGCAGCCCCCAGGGACCAAACACTGAAGCTTTCTTT. The chain combines TRBV11-2 with TRBJ1-1; perhaps TRBD1 as D (5 bases). The V end lost 5 bases, the J end lost 2 bases, and 12 bases lay between the germline ends. Germline values: CDR1 SGHAT, CDR2 FQNNGV. The CDR3 has 14 amino acids.

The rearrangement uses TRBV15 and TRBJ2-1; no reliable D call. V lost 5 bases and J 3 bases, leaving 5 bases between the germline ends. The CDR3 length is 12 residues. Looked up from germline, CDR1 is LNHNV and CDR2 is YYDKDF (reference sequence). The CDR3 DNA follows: TGTGCCACCAGCTTCGGCTACAATGAGCAGTTCTTC. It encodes CATSFGYNEQFF.

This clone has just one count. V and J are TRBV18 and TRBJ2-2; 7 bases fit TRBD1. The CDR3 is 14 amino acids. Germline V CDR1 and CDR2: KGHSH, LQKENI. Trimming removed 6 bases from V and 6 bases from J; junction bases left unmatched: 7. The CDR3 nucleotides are TGTGCCAGCTCGTCCACAGGGGTAGCCGGGGAGCTGTTTTTT. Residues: CASSSTGVAGELFF.

The CDR3 here is CASSQSGQALIYNEQFF. CDR3 nucleotides: TGCGCCAGCAGTCAATCGGGACAGGCATTGATCTACAATGAGCAGTTCTTC. The J gene is TRBJ2-1, the V gene TRBV23-1; 8 nucleotides align to TRBD1. TRBV23-1 is an open reading frame whose function is uncertain. The CDR3 runs to 17 residues. Trimming took 0 bases from V and 3 from J; bases not matched to a gene: 7.

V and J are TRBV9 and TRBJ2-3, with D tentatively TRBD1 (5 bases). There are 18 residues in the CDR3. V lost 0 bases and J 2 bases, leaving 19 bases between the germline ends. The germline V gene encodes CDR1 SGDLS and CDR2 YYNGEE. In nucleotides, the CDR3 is TGTGCCAGCAGCGTAGGTGGGTCAGGGTTGAGGCACACAGATACGCAGTATTTT. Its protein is CASSVGGSGLRHTDTQYF.

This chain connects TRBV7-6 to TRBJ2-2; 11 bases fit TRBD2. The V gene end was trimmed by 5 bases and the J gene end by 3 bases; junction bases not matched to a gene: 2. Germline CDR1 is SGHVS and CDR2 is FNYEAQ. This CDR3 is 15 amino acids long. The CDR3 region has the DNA TGTGCCAGCAGCGGTAGCGGGAGGGACACCGGGGAGCTGTTTTTT. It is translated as CASSGSGRDTGELFF.

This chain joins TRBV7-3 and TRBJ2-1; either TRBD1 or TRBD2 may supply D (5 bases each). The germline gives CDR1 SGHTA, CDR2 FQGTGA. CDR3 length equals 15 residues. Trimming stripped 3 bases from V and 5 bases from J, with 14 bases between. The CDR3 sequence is CASSFTGTMHNEQFF. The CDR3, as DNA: TGTGCCAGCAGCTTCACCGGGACGATGCACAATGAGCAGTTCTTC.

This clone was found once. This chain's CDR3 is CASSSRVVVETQYF. The CDR3 DNA reads as TGTGCCAGCAGCTCCCGGGTAGTAGTAGAGACCCAGTACTTC. The rearrangement links TRBV7-2 to TRBJ2-5, with D uncertain. CDR3 length equals 14 residues. Germline V gene sequence: CDR1 SGHTA, CDR2 FQGNSA. V dropped 4 bases and J dropped 4 bases, with 13 bases sitting between them.

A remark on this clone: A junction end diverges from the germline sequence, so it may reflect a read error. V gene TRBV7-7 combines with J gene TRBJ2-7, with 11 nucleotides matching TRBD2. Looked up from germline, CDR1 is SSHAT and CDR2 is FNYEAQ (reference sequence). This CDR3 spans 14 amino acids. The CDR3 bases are TGTGCTAGCAGCACCGGGACTAGCGGATACGAGCAGTACTTC. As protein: CASSTGTSGYEQYF. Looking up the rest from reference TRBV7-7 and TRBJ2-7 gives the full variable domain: GAGVSQSPRYKVTKRGQDVTLRCDPISSHATLYWYQQALGQGPEFLTYFNYEAQPDKSGLPSDRFSAERPEGSISTLTIQRTEQRDSAMYRCASSTGTSGYEQYFGPGTRLTVT.

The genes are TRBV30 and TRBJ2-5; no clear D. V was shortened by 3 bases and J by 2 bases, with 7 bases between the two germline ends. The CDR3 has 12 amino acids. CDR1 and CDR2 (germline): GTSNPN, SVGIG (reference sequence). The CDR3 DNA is TGTGCCTGGAGCTCCCGGCAAGAGACCCAGTACTTC. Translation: CAWSSRQETQYF.

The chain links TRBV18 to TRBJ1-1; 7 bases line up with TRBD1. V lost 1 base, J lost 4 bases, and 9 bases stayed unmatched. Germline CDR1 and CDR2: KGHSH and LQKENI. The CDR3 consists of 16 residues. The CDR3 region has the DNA TGTGCCAGCTCACCACTAGACAGGGTTTTACTCACTGAAGCTTTCTTT. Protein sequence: CASSPLDRVLLTEAFF.

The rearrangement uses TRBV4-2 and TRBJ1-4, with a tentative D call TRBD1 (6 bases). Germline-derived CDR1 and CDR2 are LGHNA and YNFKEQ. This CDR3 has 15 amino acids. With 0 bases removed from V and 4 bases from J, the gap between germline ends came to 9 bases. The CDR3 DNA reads TGTGCCAGCAGCCAAGAAGGGGGGAATAATGAAAAACTGTTTTTT. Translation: CASSQEGGNNEKLFF.